This TCR beta chain was observed in a study of spatial heterogeneity in lung cancer. Study context: In raw reads, more than 9.5 appearances on average were recorded for each unique TCR and UMI combination. General study points: Ubiquitous expanded tumor TCRs appeared in blood more at resection than follow-up.

With respect to this clonotype: The antigen is undetermined. A read error may explain this, as a much larger clone is one base away. For a library built for alpha chains, this beta chain is a stray read; little rests on its size.

The time point: sample taken at primary tumor resection. Frozen PBMC, nontumor lung or tumor provided whole RNA, which was sequenced unsorted. The 55 to 90 donors had untreated early-stage non-small cell lung cancer. All TCR cDNA molecules were individually tagged with a unique molecular identifier. TCRdb recomputed calls from the 5' RACE reads with MiXCR, one row per CDR3 protein. The table lists 10,000 to 11,000 distinct CDR3 sequences, about 6.3% of them singletons, with around 30% in the top ten. Germline-derived CDR1 and CDR2 are MNHEY and SMNVEV (reference sequence). The CDR3 runs to 14 residues.

This receptor was obtained from a male donor with early-stage non-small cell lung cancer. The gene calls are TRBV27 and TRBJ1-3; TRBD1 is a possible D gene (6 bases). The sequences come from PBMCs, collected at surgery. CDR3: CPNQDRIAGNTIYF. DNA for the CDR3: TGTCCCAACCAGGACAGAATTGCTGGAAACACCATATATTTT.